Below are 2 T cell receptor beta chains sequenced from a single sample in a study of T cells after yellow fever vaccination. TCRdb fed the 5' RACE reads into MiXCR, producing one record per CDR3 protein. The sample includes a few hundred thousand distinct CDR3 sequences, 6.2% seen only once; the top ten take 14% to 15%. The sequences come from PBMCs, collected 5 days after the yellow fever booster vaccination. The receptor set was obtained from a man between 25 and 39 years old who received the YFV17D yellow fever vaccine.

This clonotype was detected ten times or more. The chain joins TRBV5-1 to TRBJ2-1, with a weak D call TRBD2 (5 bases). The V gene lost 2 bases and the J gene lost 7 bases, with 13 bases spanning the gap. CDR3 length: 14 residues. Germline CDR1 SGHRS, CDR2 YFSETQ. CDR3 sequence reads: CASSFIEGANEQFF. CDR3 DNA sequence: TGCGCCAGCAGCTTCATAGAGGGCGCGAATGAGCAGTTCTTC.

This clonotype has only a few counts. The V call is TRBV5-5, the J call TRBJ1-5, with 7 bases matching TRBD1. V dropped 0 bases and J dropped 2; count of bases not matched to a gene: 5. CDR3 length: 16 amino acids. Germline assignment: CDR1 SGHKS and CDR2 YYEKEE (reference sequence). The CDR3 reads CASSLVQGRGNQPQHF. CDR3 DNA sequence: TGTGCCAGCAGCTTGGTACAGGGGAGGGGCAATCAGCCCCAGCATTTT.